Below are 21 T cell receptor beta chains sequenced from a single sample in a study of blood T cell repertoires in COVID-19. The assay was immunoSEQ multiplex PCR, and TCRdb's table has in-frame clones only and misses some. The table lists approximately 240,000 clones, approximately 90% of them singletons, with 2.1% in the top ten. Sample: peripheral blood. The receptors shown here come from a middle-aged woman who had recovered from COVID-19.

Many counts were recorded for this clone. This sequence joins TRBV5-4 and TRBJ2-2; possible D gene TRBD1, 6 bases. Germline values: CDR1 SGHNT, CDR2 YYREEE (reference sequence). The CDR3 is 13 amino acids. V was clipped by 6 bases and J by 7 bases, with 13 bases between them. The DNA for the CDR3 is TGTGCCAGCACCCTCGACAGGTTCGGGGAGCTGTTTTTT. This translates into CASTLDRFGELFF.

This clone has a single count. The gene calls are TRBV24-1 and TRBJ2-7; 12 bases are shared with TRBD1. Germline V CDR1 and CDR2: KGHDR, SFDVKD. The CDR3 totals 16 residues. The V segment lost 4 bases and the J segment 4 bases; nucleotides outside the gene matches: 7. As DNA, the CDR3 is TGTGCCACCAGTGAAGCCGGGACAGGGGGCAAGTACGAGCAGTACTTC. This codes for CATSEAGTGGKYEQYF.

The chain is built from TRBV3-1 (or the pseudogene TRBV3-2) and TRBJ2-1, with 10 bases that match TRBD2. Germline CDR1 reads LGHDT; CDR2 reads YNNKEL (reference sequence). CDR3 length: 17 amino acids. Trimming removed 3 bases from V and 1 base from J; junction bases left unmatched: 6. In DNA, the CDR3 is TGTGCCAGCAGCCAGTTCAGCGGGGGGGTTTCCTACAATGAGCAGTTCTTC. This gives the protein CASSQFSGGVSYNEQFF.

V gene TRBV29-1 combines with J gene TRBJ1-2, with a possible D match to TRBD1 (6 bases). Germline assignment: CDR1 SQVTM and CDR2 ANQGSEA. The CDR3 covers 12 residues. Trimming cost V 3 bases and J 5 bases, with 10 bases left between them. CDR3 sequence (DNA): TGCAGCGTTGAGAGGGGGTTTTATGGCTACACCTTC. Translating it yields CSVERGFYGYTF.

This chain links TRBV2 with TRBJ2-1, with 9 bases that match TRBD1. V gave up 7 bases and J gave up 6 bases; unmatched junction bases: 10. Germline V CDR1 and CDR2: SNHLY, FYNNEI. There are 15 residues in the CDR3. CDR3 sequence reads: CASTSGTGRFNEQFF. In nucleotides, the CDR3 is TGTGCCAGCACCTCCGGGACAGGGCGTTTCAATGAGCAGTTCTTC.

V usage is TRBV11-3 and J usage is TRBJ2-7; TRBD1 is a possible D gene (5 bases). Germline V gives CDR1 SGHNT, CDR2 YENEEA. The CDR3 totals 15 residues. Trimming left V 3 bases short and J 0 bases short, with 12 bases between. The CDR3 loop is CASSFPRRGSYEQYF. CDR3 sequence (DNA): TGTGCCAGCAGCTTCCCTCGTAGGGGCTCCTACGAGCAGTACTTC.

The chain employs TRBV28 and TRBJ1-5; D gene unclear. CDR1 is MDHEN, CDR2 SYDVKM, per germline. The CDR3 is 15 residues long. V gave up 3 bases and J gave up 2 bases, with 11 bases separating them. CDR3 coding DNA: TGTGCCAGCAGTTTGCCGTCCGGAGGCAATCAGCCCCAGCATTTT. Translated: CASSLPSGGNQPQHF.

This CDR3 reads CSVQGRTGSETQYF. Here the CDR3 DNA reads TGCAGCGTTCAAGGTCGTACAGGGAGTGAGACCCAGTACTTC. The V call is TRBV29-1, the J call TRBJ2-5; D perhaps matches TRBD1 (6 bases). Germline CDR1 is SQVTM and CDR2 is ANQGSEA. V was shortened by 5 bases and J by 5 bases, with 18 bases between the two germline ends. The length of the CDR3 is 14 residues.

A single count supports this clone. The chain is built from TRBV30 and TRBJ2-3; 8 positions agree with TRBD1. J lost 3 bases, V lost 3 bases, and 11 bases had no gene match. CDR3 length equals 16 residues. Germline CDR1 is GTSNPN and CDR2 is SVGIG (reference sequence). The CDR3, as DNA: TGTGCCTGGAGGGGGATTCAGGGGGCAAGGACAGATACGCAGTATTTT. Protein sequence: CAWRGIQGARTDTQYF.

This chain connects TRBV12-3 or TRBV12-4 to TRBJ2-3, with 7 bases lining up with TRBD1. The CDR3 consists of 13 residues. J lost 0 bases, V lost 6 bases, and 0 bases had no gene match. This CDR3 reads CASRTGSTDTQYF. The CDR3, as DNA: TGTGCCAGCAGGACAGGGAGCACAGATACGCAGTATTTT.

The chain recombines TRBV19 with TRBJ2-7, with 8 bases matching TRBD1. CDR3 length: 18 amino acids. Germline CDR1 reads LNHDA; CDR2 reads SQIVND (reference sequence). V lost 0 bases and J lost 0; bases outside the gene matches: 10. In DNA form, the CDR3 reads TGTGCCAGTAGTATAGATCTGCCGGGACAGGCGTTCTCCTACGAGCAGTACTTC. Translating it yields CASSIDLPGQAFSYEQYF.

The gene calls are TRBV5-1 and TRBJ2-1; tentatively, D is TRBD2 (5 bases). In germline, CDR1 is SGHRS, CDR2 YFSETQ. Trimming pared 0 bases from V and 9 bases from J, leaving 13 bases between. The CDR3 length is 14 residues. CDR3 bases: TGCGCCAGCAGCTTGGGTCTGGGAGTGACTGAGCAGTTCTTC. As protein: CASSLGLGVTEQFF. Complete variable domain (other parts from reference TRBV5-1 and TRBJ2-1): KAGVTQTPRYLIKTRGQQVTLSCSPISGHRSVSWYQQTPGQGLQFLFEYFSETQRNKGNFPGRFSGRQFSNSRSEMNVSTLELGDSALYLCASSLGLGVTEQFFGPGTRLTVL.

The chain joins TRBV6-5 to TRBJ1-2; unclear D gene. The CDR3 contains 16 residues. CDR1 is MNHEY, CDR2 SVGAGI, per germline. V gave up 0 bases and J gave up 4 bases, with 15 bases separating them. CDR3 nucleotide sequence: TGTGCCAGCAGTTACTCGAGACTAGGGCGTAGCTATGGCTACACCTTC. It is translated as CASSYSRLGRSYGYTF.

The chain carries TRBV19 and TRBJ1-6, with 7 nucleotides matching TRBD1. The CDR3 length is 15 residues. V shed 7 bases, J shed 5 bases, and the junction held 8 bases outside the gene matches. The germline V gene has CDR1 LNHDA and CDR2 SQIVND (reference sequence). CDR3 DNA sequence: TGTGCCAGTACCCTTCGGGGACAGAATAATTCACCCCTCCACTTT. Its translation: CASTLRGQNNSPLHF.

CDR3 coding DNA: TGTGCCAGCAGCTTATTCCCCCGGGGGGCTGGGGGTGGCTACACCTTC. It translates to CASSLFPRGAGGGYTF. The V gene is TRBV7-2, the J gene TRBJ1-2; D possibly corresponds to TRBD1 (6 bases). V lost 2 bases, J lost 7 bases, and 20 bases lay in between. Germline-derived CDR1 and CDR2 are SGHTA and FQGNSA. This CDR3 contains 16 residues. Full variable domain (rest looked up from reference TRBV7-2 and TRBJ1-2): GAGVSQSPSNKVTEKGKDVELRCDPISGHTALYWYRQSLGQGLEFLIYFQGNSAPDKSGLPSDRFSAERTGGSVSTLTIQRTQQEDSAVYLCASSLFPRGAGGGYTFGSGTRLTVV.

The gene calls are TRBV5-5 and TRBJ2-5; TRBD2 aligns across 11 bases. The CDR3 is 15 amino acids. Germline loops: CDR1 SGHKS, CDR2 YYEKEE (reference sequence). The J segment lost 4 bases and the V segment lost 0 bases, leaving 2 bases of the junction unmatched. CDR3 sequence: CASSLVLAGGETQYF. The DNA for the CDR3 is TGTGCCAGCAGCTTGGTTCTAGCGGGGGGAGAGACCCAGTACTTC.

The V call is TRBV27, the J call TRBJ1-4; 12 nucleotides line up with TRBD1. The V gene end was trimmed by 6 bases and the J gene end by 6 bases; junction bases not matched to a gene: 2. The CDR3 runs to 14 residues. CDR1 is MNHEY, CDR2 SMNVEV, per germline (reference sequence). CDR3 in DNA: TGTGCCAGCAGAGGGACAGGGGGCTATGAAAAACTGTTTTTT. The encoded protein is CASRGTGGYEKLFF.

This clone was picked up one time. This chain connects TRBV7-2 to TRBJ2-7, with TRBD1 matching 7 bases. The CDR3 spans 14 residues. V shed 4 bases and J 3 bases; nucleotides not matched to a gene: 6. Germline V gene data show CDR1 as SGHTA and CDR2 as FQGNSA. The CDR3 coding sequence is TGTGCCAGCAGCTCGACAGGGTTCTACTACGAGCAGTACTTC. This codes for CASSSTGFYYEQYF.

The chain recombines TRBV3-1 (or the pseudogene TRBV3-2) with TRBJ1-4, with D unclear. Trimming removed 1 base from V and 8 bases from J, with 14 bases in between. The CDR3 length is 15 residues. CDR1 and CDR2 from the germline V gene are LGHDT and YNNKEL (reference sequence). In DNA form, the CDR3 reads TGTGCCAGCAGCCAAGTGGCTGGGTTCGGGGAAAAACTGTTTTTT. Residues: CASSQVAGFGEKLFF.

The chain has TRBV4-2 and TRBJ2-1; 8 bases agree with TRBD2. Germline-derived CDR1 and CDR2 are LGHNA and YNFKEQ. The junction had 1 base not matched to a gene; V was cut back by 1 base and J by 5 bases. This CDR3 has 14 residues. CDR3 in DNA: TGTGCCAGCAGCCAAGCGGGGGGGGACAATGAGCAGTTCTTC. It is translated as CASSQAGGDNEQFF.

The chain carries TRBV29-1 and TRBJ2-5, with D maybe TRBD1 (5 bases). Per the germline V gene, CDR1 is SQVTM and CDR2 is ANQGSEA. The germline V and J ends were trimmed by 2 bases and 4 bases, with 17 bases remaining between them. CDR3 length: 15 amino acids. Written as DNA, the CDR3 is TGCAGCGTTGAAAACAAAGGCAGGGCTAGAGAGACCCAGTACTTC. It encodes CSVENKGRARETQYF.